The rows below give T cell receptor beta chains drawn from one sample of a study of shared clonotypes between healthy human individuals. TCRdb keeps only in-frame clones here, not all; method: immunoSEQ multiplex PCR. The sample consists of 950,000 to 1,100,000 clones, about 77% of them appearing once. The sequencing input was memory CD4+ T cells sorted from blood. These receptors all stem from a man younger than 35 in good health. The conserved cysteine and the conserved F or W are not part of the CDR3 here. Each record gives: J gene, V gene, D gene, CDR3 protein. The D gene is left open where the match is weak.

>TRBJ2-5|TRBV28|.
ASSLSWTVGSETQY
>TRBJ2-1|TRBV6-5|.
ASRLLAGPYNEQF
>TRBJ1-5|TRBV6-1|.
ASSEEHLIQPQH
>TRBJ2-3|TRBV5-1|.
ASSLALARTDTQY
>TRBJ2-5|TRBV7-2|TRBD1
ASSLVGQGALQETQY
>TRBJ2-1|TRBV7-9|.
ASSYRQGSYNEQF
>TRBJ1-6|TRBV7-2|.
ASRPTHSPLH
>TRBJ1-6|TRBV20-1|.
SAGTNPPLH
>TRBJ1-5|TRBV18|.
ASSLAEDQPQH
>TRBJ2-7|TRBV5-4|TRBD1
ASSLLGQGAVEQY
>TRBJ2-5|TRBV19|.
ASGGHSGETQY
>TRBJ2-1|TRBV5-1|.
ASSLGGNIYNEQF
>TRBJ2-2|TRBV27|.
ASSLQWGNTGELF
>TRBJ2-7|TRBV18|TRBD1
ASSQGQRSSYEQY
>TRBJ2-5|TRBV5-4|.
ASSLSTGSRETQY
>TRBJ2-2|TRBV10-1|.
ASSSIGNTGELF
>TRBJ2-6|TRBV30|TRBD1
ACPEGASAGANVLT
>TRBJ2-7|TRBV5-5|TRBD2
ASSLGLAGGIYEQY
>TRBJ1-5|TRBV29-1|.
SVAGFGNQPQH
>TRBJ2-7|TRBV29-1|TRBD1
SVEEGGQGSYEQY
>TRBJ2-7|TRBV4-3|TRBD2
ASSHGLAGVLSEQY
>TRBJ2-2|TRBV18|TRBD1
ASSLLQGAPTGELF
>TRBJ1-3|TRBV6-6|.
ASRRDGSGNTIY
>TRBJ2-5|TRBV5-5|TRBD1
ASKRQGVFQETQY
>TRBJ1-2|TRBV9|TRBD1
ASSALGQGYGYT
>TRBJ1-5|TRBV30|.
AWSSAGANQPQH
>TRBJ1-4|TRBV14|.
ASSPGGRRLF
>TRBJ2-3|TRBV11-2|TRBD1
ASSLGQGSTDTQY
>TRBJ1-1|TRBV25-1|.
ASSPAKNTEAF
>TRBJ2-7|TRBV30|.
AWSGNREQY
>TRBJ1-4|TRBV5-1|.
ASSLGGRVSANEKLF
>TRBJ1-4|TRBV9|TRBD1
ASSVGQETTNEKLF
>TRBJ1-1|TRBV7-6|.
ASSLTLNTEAF
>TRBJ2-3|TRBV5-1|.
ASSLGGGLGPSTDTQY
>TRBJ1-1|TRBV10-2|TRBD1
ASQGEYSTEAF
>TRBJ2-3|TRBV15|.
ATSQQGSHTDTQY
>TRBJ1-4|TRBV27|.
ASRPPGTTNEKLF
>TRBJ1-4|TRBV6-5|.
ASSYSSTATNEKLF
>TRBJ1-2|TRBV28|.
ASSYLDRNYGYT
>TRBJ1-5|TRBV27|.
ASSSRGSVSNQPQH
>TRBJ2-7|TRBV6-6|TRBD2
ASSYERGAYEQY
>TRBJ2-2|TRBV25-1|.
ASSTAGLRVGELF
>TRBJ2-1|TRBV7-2|.
ASSLAVLGAYNEQF
>TRBJ2-3|TRBV28|.
ASSLTAGGGPGGDTQY
>TRBJ1-1|TRBV7-2|.
ASRRGGESTEAF
>TRBJ2-3|TRBV10-3|TRBD1
AIMGQGSDTQY
>TRBJ1-4|TRBV5-1|TRBD1
ASSPGTGVATNEKLF
>TRBJ2-3|TRBV10-2|.
ANGRGRTDTQY
>TRBJ2-2|TRBV5-1|.
ASRASEWANTGELF
>TRBJ2-1|TRBV19|.
ASSIDQRGTYNEQF
>TRBJ2-3|TRBV7-2|.
ASSLGITDTQY
>TRBJ2-2|TRBV4-1|TRBD2
ASSIGGGRGTGELF
>TRBJ2-5|TRBV7-2|TRBD2
ASSSSGTLQETQY
>TRBJ1-1|TRBV5-4|TRBD1
ASSLGGDRSEAF
>TRBJ2-7|TRBV6-5|.
ASSLSNEQY
>TRBJ1-6|TRBV11-2|.
ASSSSQGKSPLH
>TRBJ2-7|TRBV6-1|TRBD2
ASSGVGGGANEQY